This record looks at one T cell receptor beta chain sequence and its context. Authors' data handling: Amplified reference gene primers provided the basis for estimating nucleated cell counts. Clones were read by immunoSEQ multiplex PCR, and TCRdb kept only the in-frame ones, dropping some. V, J and clone size reflect that table, while D and trimming were determined from the DNA. The repertoire consists of 50,000 or so clones, with 83% occurring once and the leading ten covering over 15%. This specimen comes from a study of blood T cell repertoires in COVID-19. About the research overall: COVID-19 samples collected from the United States, Italy and Spain covered acute and convalescent phases. The analysed material was cDNA or gDNA that came from T cells, B-cell-depleted T cells, or PBMCs.

In germline, CDR1 is LGHNT, CDR2 FRNRAP. This CDR3 contains 14 residues. V dropped 4 bases and J dropped 7; count of bases not matched to a gene: 1. The chain has TRBV12-5 and TRBJ1-4; 12 bases map to TRBD1. The TCR comes from a man in his forties with acute or convalescent COVID-19. The sequenced material came from peripheral blood. The CDR3 DNA reads as TGTGCTAGTGGTTGGGACAGGGGGCGTGAAAAACTGTTTTTT. Translated, it gives CASGWDRGREKLFF.